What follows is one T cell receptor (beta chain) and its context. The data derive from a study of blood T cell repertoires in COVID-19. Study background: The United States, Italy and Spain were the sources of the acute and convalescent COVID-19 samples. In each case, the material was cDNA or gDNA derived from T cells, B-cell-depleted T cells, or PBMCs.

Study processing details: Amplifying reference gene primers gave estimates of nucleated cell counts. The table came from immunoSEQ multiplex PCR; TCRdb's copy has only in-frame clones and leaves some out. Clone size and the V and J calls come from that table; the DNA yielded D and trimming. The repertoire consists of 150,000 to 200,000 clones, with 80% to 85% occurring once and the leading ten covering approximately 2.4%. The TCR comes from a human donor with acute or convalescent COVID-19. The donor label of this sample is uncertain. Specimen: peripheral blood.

The CDR3 region has the DNA TGCGCCAGCAGCTTGGGGACTCCGAACACCGGGGAGCTGTTTTTT. Protein product: CASSLGTPNTGELFF. The rearrangement joins TRBV5-1 to TRBJ2-2; D may be TRBD2 (5 bases). This CDR3 is 15 amino acids long. V shed 0 bases and J shed 0 bases, with 6 bases lying between them. The germline CDR1 and CDR2 sequences are SGHRS and YFSETQ.